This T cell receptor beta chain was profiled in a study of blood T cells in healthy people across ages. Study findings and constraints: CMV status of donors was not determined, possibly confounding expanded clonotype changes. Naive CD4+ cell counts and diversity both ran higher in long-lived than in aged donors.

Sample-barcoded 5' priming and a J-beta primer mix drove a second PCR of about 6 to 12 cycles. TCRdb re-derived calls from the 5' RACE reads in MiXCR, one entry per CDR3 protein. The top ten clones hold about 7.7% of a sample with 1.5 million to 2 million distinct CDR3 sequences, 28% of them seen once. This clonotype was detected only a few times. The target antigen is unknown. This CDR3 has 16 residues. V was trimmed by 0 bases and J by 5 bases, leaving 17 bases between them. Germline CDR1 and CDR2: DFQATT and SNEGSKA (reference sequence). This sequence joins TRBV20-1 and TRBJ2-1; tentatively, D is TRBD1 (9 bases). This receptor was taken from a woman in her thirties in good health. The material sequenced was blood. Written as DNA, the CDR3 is TGCAGTGCTAGAGATCCGGGAGGGACAGGGAACAATGAGCAGTTCTTC. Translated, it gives CSARDPGGTGNNEQFF.